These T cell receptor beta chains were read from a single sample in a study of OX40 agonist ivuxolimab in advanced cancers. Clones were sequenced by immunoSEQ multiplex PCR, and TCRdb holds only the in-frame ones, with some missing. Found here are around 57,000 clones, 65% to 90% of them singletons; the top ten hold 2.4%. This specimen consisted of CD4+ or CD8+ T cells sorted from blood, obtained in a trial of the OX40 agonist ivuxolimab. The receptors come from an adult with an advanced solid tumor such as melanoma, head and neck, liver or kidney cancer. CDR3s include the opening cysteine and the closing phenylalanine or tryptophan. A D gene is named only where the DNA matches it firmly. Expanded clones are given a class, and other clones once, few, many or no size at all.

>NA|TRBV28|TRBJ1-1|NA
CASSMDSLYTEAFF
TGTGCCAGCAGTATGGACAGCCTTTACACTGAAGCTTTCTTT
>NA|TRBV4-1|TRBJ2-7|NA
CASSREPGNSYEQYF
TGCGCCAGCAGCCGGGAACCCGGGAATTCCTACGAGCAGTACTTC
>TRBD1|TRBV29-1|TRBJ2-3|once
CSAERGQGTDTQYF
TGCAGCGCTGAAAGGGGGCAGGGGACAGATACGCAGTATTTT
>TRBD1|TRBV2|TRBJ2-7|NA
CASRSDRVAYEQYF
TGTGCCAGCAGATCAGACAGGGTAGCCTACGAGCAGTACTTC
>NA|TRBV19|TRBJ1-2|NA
CASSSQQAPNGGYTF
TGTGCCAGTAGTAGCCAACAGGCCCCCAACGGTGGCTACACCTTC
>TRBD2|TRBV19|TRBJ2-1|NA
CASSSPRAGGSSSYNEQFF
TGTGCCAGTAGTTCGCCTAGGGCGGGGGGGTCAAGCTCCTACAATGAGCAGTTCTTC
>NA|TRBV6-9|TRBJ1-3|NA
CASSFGSSGNTIYF
TGTGCCAGCAGTTTCGGATCCTCTGGAAACACCATATATTTT
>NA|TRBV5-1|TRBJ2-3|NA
CASSFRDNTDTQYF
TGCGCCAGCAGCTTCCGGGACAACACAGATACGCAGTATTTT
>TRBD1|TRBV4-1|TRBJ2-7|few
CASSHQGDRVNEQYF
TGCGCCAGCAGCCACCAAGGGGACAGGGTGAACGAGCAGTACTTC
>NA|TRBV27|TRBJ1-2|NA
CASSLGRDRYGYTF
TGTGCCAGCAGTTTGGGCAGAGACCGATATGGCTACACCTTC
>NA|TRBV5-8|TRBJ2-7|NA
CASSFHRYSYEQYF
TGTGCCAGCAGCTTTCACAGGTATTCCTACGAGCAGTACTTC
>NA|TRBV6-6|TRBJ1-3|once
CASSYAAGYDGNTIYF
TGTGCCAGCAGTTACGCGGCGGGGTACGATGGAAACACCATATATTTT
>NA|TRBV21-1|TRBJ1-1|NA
CASSKWDRNTEAFF
TGTGCCAGCAGCAAATGGGACAGGAACACTGAAGCTTTCTTT
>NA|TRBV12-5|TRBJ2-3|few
CASVPGGGTDTQYF
TGTGCTAGTGTCCCGGGGGGCGGCACAGATACGCAGTATTTT
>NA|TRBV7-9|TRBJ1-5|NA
CASSSPPNQPQHF
TGTGCCAGCAGCTCCCCACCTAATCAGCCCCAGCATTTT
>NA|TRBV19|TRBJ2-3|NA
CASSVGGASTDTQYF
TGTGCCAGTAGTGTCGGAGGGGCCAGCACAGATACGCAGTATTTT
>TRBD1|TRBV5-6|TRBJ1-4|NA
CASTWTGSSLNEKLFF
TGTGCCAGCACCTGGACAGGCTCCTCTCTCAATGAAAAACTGTTTTTT
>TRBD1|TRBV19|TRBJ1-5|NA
CASSPGTGGDQPQHF
TGTGCCAGTAGTCCAGGGACAGGGGGCGATCAGCCCCAGCATTTT
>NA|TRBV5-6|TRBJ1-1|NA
CASSSWGQANTEAFF
TGTGCCAGCAGCTCCTGGGGGCAGGCGAACACTGAAGCTTTCTTT
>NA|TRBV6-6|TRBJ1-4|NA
CASSRVGNEKLFF
TGTGCCAGCAGCCGTGTCGGTAATGAAAAACTGTTTTTT
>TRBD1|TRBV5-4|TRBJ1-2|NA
CASSLGTGATFGYTF
TGTGCCAGCAGCTTGGGCACAGGGGCAACCTTTGGCTACACCTTC
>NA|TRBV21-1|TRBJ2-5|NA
CASSRVLAGVRGAQYF
TGTGCCAGCAGCAGGGTCCTAGCGGGGGTCCGGGGGGCCCAGTACTTC
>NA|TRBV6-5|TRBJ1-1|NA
CASSYSEGVFEAFF
TGTGCCAGCAGTTACTCGGAGGGAGTATTCGAAGCTTTCTTT
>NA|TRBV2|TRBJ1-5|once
CASSAQQESNQPQHF
TGTGCCAGCAGTGCTCAACAGGAATCCAATCAGCCCCAGCATTTT
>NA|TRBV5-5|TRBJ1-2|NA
CASSLEGNGYTF
TGTGCCAGCAGCTTGGAGGGAAACGGCTACACCTTC
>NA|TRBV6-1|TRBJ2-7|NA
CASSERGNEQYF
TGTGCCAGCAGTGAACGCGGAAACGAGCAGTACTTC
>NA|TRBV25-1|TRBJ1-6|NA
CASSDVTASSYNSPLHF
TGTGCCAGCAGTGACGTGACGGCGAGCTCCTATAATTCACCCCTCCACTTT
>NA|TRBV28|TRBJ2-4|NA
CASSLSGGMGGNIQYF
TGTGCCAGCAGTTTAAGTGGGGGAATGGGCGGAAACATTCAGTACTTC
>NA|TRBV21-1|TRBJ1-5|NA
CASHKPGGNQPQHF
TGTGCCAGCCACAAACCGGGGGGCAATCAGCCCCAGCATTTT
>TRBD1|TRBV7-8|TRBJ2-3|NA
CASSSKRPGQASTDTQYF
TGTGCCAGCAGCTCGAAAAGACCGGGACAGGCCTCTACAGATACGCAGTATTTT
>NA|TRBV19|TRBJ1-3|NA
CASSNLLGGPSGNTIYF
TGTGCCAGTAGTAATTTACTGGGTGGCCCCTCTGGAAACACCATATATTTT
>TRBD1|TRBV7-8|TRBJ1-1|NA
CASSLRDRVTEAFF
TGTGCCAGCAGCCTTAGGGACAGGGTCACTGAAGCTTTCTTT
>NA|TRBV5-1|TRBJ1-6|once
CASSLDGRPANSPLHF
TGCGCCAGCAGCTTGGACGGCAGGCCAGCTAATTCACCCCTCCACTTT
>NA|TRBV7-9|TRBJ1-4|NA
CASSISLTNEKLFF
TGTGCCAGCAGCATCAGTTTGACTAATGAAAAACTGTTTTTT
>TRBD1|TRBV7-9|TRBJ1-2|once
CASSPGDRGLANYGYTF
TGTGCCAGCAGCCCCGGGGACAGGGGCCTGGCTAACTATGGCTACACCTTC
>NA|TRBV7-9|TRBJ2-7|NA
CASSLGQTPSDYEQYF
TGTGCCAGCAGCTTAGGGCAGACCCCCAGCGATTACGAGCAGTACTTC
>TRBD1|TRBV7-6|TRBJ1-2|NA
CASSSGTDYTF
TGTGCCAGCAGCTCCGGGACAGACTACACCTTC
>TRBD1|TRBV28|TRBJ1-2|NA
CASSLSVIGQGGAF
TGTGCCAGCAGTTTATCCGTCATTGGACAGGGTGGCGCCTTC
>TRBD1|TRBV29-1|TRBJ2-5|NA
CSVGQGLETQYF
TGCAGCGTGGGACAGGGATTAGAGACCCAGTACTTC
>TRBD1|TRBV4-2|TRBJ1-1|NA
CASTHSQGSEAFF
TGTGCCAGCACCCACTCACAGGGGTCTGAAGCTTTCTTT
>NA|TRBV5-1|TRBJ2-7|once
CASSPRQGSSYEQYF
TGCGCCAGCAGCCCTCGCCAGGGGTCCTCCTACGAGCAGTACTTC
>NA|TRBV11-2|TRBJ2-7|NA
CASSFGTGASYEQYF
TGTGCCAGCAGCTTTGGGACGGGGGCCTCATACGAGCAGTACTTC
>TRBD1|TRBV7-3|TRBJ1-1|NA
CASSRWGQTSGTEAFF
TGTGCCAGCAGCCGCTGGGGACAGACATCTGGCACTGAAGCTTTCTTT
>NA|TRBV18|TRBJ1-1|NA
CASSPPFGIGTEAFF
TGTGCCAGCTCACCCCCCTTTGGGATCGGCACTGAAGCTTTCTTT
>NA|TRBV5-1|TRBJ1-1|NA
CASSLDTTRTEAFF
TGCGCCAGCAGCTTGGACACAACGAGGACTGAAGCTTTCTTT
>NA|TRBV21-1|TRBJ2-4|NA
CASSKVGGITAKNIQYF
TGTGCCAGCAGCAAAGTGGGAGGGATAACGGCCAAAAACATTCAGTACTTC
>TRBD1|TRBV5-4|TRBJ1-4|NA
CASSLSGTEEKLFF
TGTGCCAGCAGCCTATCCGGGACAGAAGAAAAACTGTTTTTT
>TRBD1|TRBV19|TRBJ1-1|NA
CASSARDRGMLNTEAFF
TGTGCCAGTAGTGCCCGGGACAGGGGGATGTTGAACACTGAAGCTTTCTTT
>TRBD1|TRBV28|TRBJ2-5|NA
CASSPTGGEIVQYF
TGTGCCAGCAGTCCGACAGGGGGCGAGATCGTCCAGTACTTC
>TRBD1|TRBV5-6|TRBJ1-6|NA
CASSSQGGTNNSPLHF
TGTGCCAGCAGCTCCCAGGGGGGAACTAACAATTCACCCCTCCACTTT
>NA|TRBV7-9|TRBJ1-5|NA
CASSLGATQPQHF
TGTGCCAGCAGCTTAGGTGCCACCCAGCCCCAGCATTTT